What follows are 21 T cell receptor beta chains derived from one specimen sequenced in a study of CD8 T cells in seronegative destructive rheumatoid arthritis. Only in-frame clones appear in the TCRdb table, and some are missing; sequencing was by immunoSEQ multiplex PCR. The data hold roughly 13,000 clones, with over 80% observed a single time. Sequenced sample: CD8+ T cells from blood. The origin of the receptors is a woman between 25 and 49 years old with seronegative destructive rheumatoid arthritis.

The J gene is TRBJ1-1, the V gene TRBV29-1; a weak D match, TRBD1 (5 bases). V was clipped by 6 bases and J by 0 bases, with 8 bases between them. Germline CDR1 is SQVTM and CDR2 is ANQGSEA. The CDR3 runs 12 residues. The CDR3 nucleotides are TGCAGCGTGACAGTTATGAACACTGAAGCTTTCTTT. Translating gives CSVTVMNTEAFF.

This clone was seen only a few times. The gene calls are TRBV10-3 and TRBJ1-1; D call uncertain. CDR1 and CDR2 (germline): ENHRY, SYGVKD. This CDR3 is 13 amino acids long. Trimming pared 2 bases from V and 2 bases from J, leaving 6 bases between. DNA of the CDR3: TGTGCCATCAGTGAGACAGACAACACTGAAGCTTTCTTT. Translation gives CAISETDNTEAFF.

The rearrangement joins TRBV28 to TRBJ1-6; D ambiguous. V was clipped by 6 bases and J by 0 bases, with 15 bases between them. The V gene's germline CDR1 is MDHEN and CDR2 SYDVKM. This CDR3 contains 17 residues. In DNA form, the CDR3 reads TGTGCCAGCAGAAGAGAAACAGTAAGCTCCTATAATTCACCCCTCCACTTT. Amino acid sequence: CASRRETVSSYNSPLHF.

The V call is TRBV9, the J call TRBJ1-1, with a possible D match to TRBD1 (5 bases). The CDR3 runs to 14 residues. The V gene's germline CDR1 is SGDLS and CDR2 YYNGEE. V lost 3 bases, J lost 5 bases, and 14 bases lay in between. The CDR3 sequence: CASSAGGGVTEAFF. The DNA of the CDR3 is TGTGCCAGCAGCGCCGGGGGTGGAGTGACTGAAGCTTTCTTT.

This clone occurred once. The rearrangement links TRBV25-1 to TRBJ2-5, with 7 nucleotides matching TRBD1. Trimming removed 4 bases from V and 0 bases from J; junction bases left unmatched: 8. Germline V gives CDR1 MGHDK, CDR2 SYGVNS. The CDR3 has 16 amino acids. CDR3 DNA sequence: TGTGCCAGCAGTGCGAGGACAGGAGAGTACCAAGAGACCCAGTACTTC. Its protein product is CASSARTGEYQETQYF.

The chain recombines TRBV4-1 with TRBJ2-1; 8 bases are shared with TRBD2. V dropped 4 bases and J dropped 5; count of bases not matched to a gene: 4. Per the germline V gene, CDR1 is MGHRA and CDR2 is YSYEKL. The length of the CDR3 is 14 residues. CDR3 protein: CASSPLAGNNEQFF. The CDR3 region has the DNA TGCGCCAGCAGCCCTTTAGCGGGGAACAATGAGCAGTTCTTC.

This clone was observed once. V usage is TRBV4-1 and J usage is TRBJ2-7, with TRBD2 matching 8 bases. CDR3 length: 18 amino acids. The germline V gene encodes CDR1 MGHRA and CDR2 YSYEKL. The V gene end was trimmed by 1 base and the J gene end by 0 bases; junction bases not matched to a gene: 11. CDR3 bases: TGCGCCAGCAGCCAAGGAGTTGTAGCGGGGCCCTTCTCCTACGAGCAGTACTTC. Its protein product is CASSQGVVAGPFSYEQYF.

Note on this clone: The junction and the germline gene differ at one end; a read error may be behind it. This chain's CDR3 is CASSHRKMETQYF. CDR3 DNA sequence: TGTGCTAGCAGCCACAGAAAGATGGAGACCCAGTACTTC. The J gene is TRBJ2-5, the V gene TRBV7-7; D is undetermined. Germline V CDR1 and CDR2: SSHAT, FNYEAQ (reference sequence). The CDR3 totals 13 residues. Combining the CDR3 with reference TRBV7-7 and TRBJ2-5 gives the whole variable domain GAGVSQSPRYKVTKRGQDVTLRCDPISSHATLYWYQQALGQGPEFLTYFNYEAQPDKSGLPSDRFSAERPEGSISTLTIQRTEQRDSAMYRCASSHRKMETQYFGPGTRLLVL.

V is TRBV6-5 and J is TRBJ2-4; D remains unclear. This CDR3 is built from 16 residues. V shed 3 bases and J shed 0 bases, with 12 bases lying between them. Germline CDR1 MNHEY, CDR2 SVGAGI. The CDR3 bases are TGTGCCAGCAGTTATTTGGGTGACATAGCCAAAAACATTCAGTACTTC. It encodes CASSYLGDIAKNIQYF.

This chain joins TRBV9 and TRBJ2-3; D ambiguous. In germline, CDR1 is SGDLS, CDR2 YYNGEE. The germline V and J ends were trimmed by 4 bases and 0 bases, with 18 bases remaining between them. This CDR3 has 17 residues. The CDR3 spells CASSPLEIGSSTDTQYF. DNA of the CDR3: TGTGCCAGCAGCCCCCTAGAGATCGGCTCTAGCACAGATACGCAGTATTTT.

This clone counts as hyperexpanded (1% or more). The chain carries TRBV27 and TRBJ2-1; no firm D call. Per germline, CDR1 MNHEY and CDR2 SMNVEV (reference sequence). The CDR3 contains 13 residues. V lost 6 bases to trimming and J lost 9 bases, with 15 bases between them. The CDR3 region is CASSHTAAGEQFF. The CDR3 coding sequence is TGTGCCAGCAGCCATACAGCCGCCGGTGAGCAGTTCTTC.

J is TRBJ1-6 and V is TRBV10-2; tentative D call: TRBD1 (5 bases). The V end lost 8 bases, the J end lost 10 bases, and 12 bases lay between the germline ends. CDR3 size: 12 residues. Germline V gene data show CDR1 as WSHSY and CDR2 as SAAADI. DNA of the CDR3: TGCGCCAGCCGACGGGGGTGGTCACCCCTCCACTTT. Its protein is CASRRGWSPLHF.

The V and J genes are TRBV7-9 and TRBJ2-2, with D perhaps matching TRBD1 (5 bases). CDR3 size: 14 residues. The germline gives CDR1 SEHNR, CDR2 FQNEAQ (reference sequence). Trimming took 3 bases from V and 7 from J, leaving 12 bases between them. CDR3 amino acids: CASSFQGRIGELFF. The DNA for the CDR3 is TGTGCCAGCAGCTTTCAGGGTCGGATCGGGGAGCTGTTTTTT.

The chain links TRBV7-9 to TRBJ2-7, with 10 bases fitting TRBD1. The CDR3 totals 13 residues. V was clipped by 4 bases and J by 6 bases; unmatched bases: 3. Germline values: CDR1 SEHNR, CDR2 FQNEAQ (reference sequence). The CDR3 nucleotides are TGTGCCAGCAGCTCTCGGGACAGGGGCGAGCAGTACTTC. Translating gives CASSSRDRGEQYF.

The V call is TRBV5-5, the J call TRBJ2-5; TRBD2 matches at 8 bases. The ends lost 7 bases at V and 4 bases at J; junction bases unmatched: 9. This CDR3 is 14 amino acids long. Germline assignment: CDR1 SGHKS and CDR2 YYEKEE (reference sequence). This CDR3 reads CASGTGGAAETQYF. CDR3 nucleotides: TGTGCCAGCGGGACCGGGGGGGCCGCAGAGACCCAGTACTTC.

CDR3 amino acids: CAIRSGEGGNTEAFF. For the CDR3, the DNA is TGTGCCATCCGTTCGGGGGAGGGCGGGAACACTGAAGCTTTCTTT. The V gene is TRBV10-3, the J gene TRBJ1-1; a possible D gene is TRBD1 (5 bases). From germline, CDR1 is ENHRY and CDR2 SYGVKD. V was clipped by 8 bases and J by 1 base, with 17 bases between them. There are 15 residues in the CDR3.

J is TRBJ2-7 and V is TRBV7-2; D is ambiguous. V lost 3 bases and J 7 bases, leaving 13 bases between the germline ends. In germline, CDR1 is SGHTA, CDR2 FQGNSA. The CDR3 contains 13 residues. The CDR3 region has the DNA TGTGCCAGCAGCTTGGCAACAGTCGATGAGCAGTACGTC. It specifies CASSLATVDEQYV.

V usage is TRBV6-5 and J usage is TRBJ1-2; TRBD1 agrees at 7 bases. J was trimmed by 4 bases and V by 6 bases; bases with no gene match: 8. There are 14 residues in the CDR3. Germline CDR1 reads MNHEY; CDR2 reads SVGAGI. As DNA, the CDR3 is TGTGCCAGCAGAGCTGGGACAGCTGCCTATGGCTACACCTTC. It encodes CASRAGTAAYGYTF.

This clone was observed a handful of times. The V and J genes are TRBV4-1 and TRBJ2-7; no clear D gene. The ends were cut back, 3 bases at V and 1 base at J, with 13 bases in the middle. CDR1 is MGHRA and CDR2 is YSYEKL in the germline V gene. The CDR3 is made up of 15 amino acids. CDR3 bases: TGCGCCAGCAGCCACCTTTGGAGTCATTCCTACGAGCAGTACTTC. This gives the protein CASSHLWSHSYEQYF.

This clone was seen only once. The genes are TRBV9 and TRBJ2-4, with 10 positions matching TRBD2. Losses at the gene ends were 0 bases for V and 13 bases for J; bases not matched to a gene: 10. The CDR3 is 15 amino acids. Germline values: CDR1 SGDLS, CDR2 YYNGEE. The DNA of the CDR3 is TGTGCCAGCAGCGTAGACAGCGGGGGGGCCGGAGACCAGTACTTC. This sequence encodes CASSVDSGGAGDQYF.

J is TRBJ2-2 and V is TRBV28; 8 bases are shared with TRBD1. Germline CDR1 MDHEN, CDR2 SYDVKM. The CDR3 runs 15 residues. V was pared by 6 bases and J by 7 bases, with 10 bases of the junction left unmatched. The DNA for the CDR3 is TGTGCCAGCAGGAACGGACAGGGATCGGGCGGGGAGCTGTTTTTT. Translation gives CASRNGQGSGGELFF. Full variable domain (remainder filled in from reference TRBV28 and TRBJ2-2): DVKVTQSSRYLVKRTGEKVFLECVQDMDHENMFWYRQDPGLGLRLIYFSYDVKMKEKGDIPEGYSVSREKKERFSLILESASTNQTSMYLCASRNGQGSGGELFFGEGSRLTVL.